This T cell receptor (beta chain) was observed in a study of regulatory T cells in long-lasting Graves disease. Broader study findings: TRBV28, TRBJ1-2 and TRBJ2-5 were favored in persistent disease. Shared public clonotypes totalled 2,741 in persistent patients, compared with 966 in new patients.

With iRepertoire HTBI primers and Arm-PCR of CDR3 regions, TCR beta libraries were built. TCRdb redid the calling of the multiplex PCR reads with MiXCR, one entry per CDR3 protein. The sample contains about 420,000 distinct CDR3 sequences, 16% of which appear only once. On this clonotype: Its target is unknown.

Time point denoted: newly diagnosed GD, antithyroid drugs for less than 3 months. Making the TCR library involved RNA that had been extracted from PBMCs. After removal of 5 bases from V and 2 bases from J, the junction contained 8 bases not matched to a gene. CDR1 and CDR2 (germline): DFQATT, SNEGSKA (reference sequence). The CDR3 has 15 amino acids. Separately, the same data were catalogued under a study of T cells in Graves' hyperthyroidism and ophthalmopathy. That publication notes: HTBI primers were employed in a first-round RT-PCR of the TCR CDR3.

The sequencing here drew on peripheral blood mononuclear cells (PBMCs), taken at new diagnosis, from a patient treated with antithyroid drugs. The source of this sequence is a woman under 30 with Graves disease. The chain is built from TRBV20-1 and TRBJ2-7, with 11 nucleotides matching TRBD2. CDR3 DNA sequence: TGCAGTGCTTTACCCGGGACTAGCGGACCCTACGAGCAGTACTTC. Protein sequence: CSALPGTSGPYEQYF.